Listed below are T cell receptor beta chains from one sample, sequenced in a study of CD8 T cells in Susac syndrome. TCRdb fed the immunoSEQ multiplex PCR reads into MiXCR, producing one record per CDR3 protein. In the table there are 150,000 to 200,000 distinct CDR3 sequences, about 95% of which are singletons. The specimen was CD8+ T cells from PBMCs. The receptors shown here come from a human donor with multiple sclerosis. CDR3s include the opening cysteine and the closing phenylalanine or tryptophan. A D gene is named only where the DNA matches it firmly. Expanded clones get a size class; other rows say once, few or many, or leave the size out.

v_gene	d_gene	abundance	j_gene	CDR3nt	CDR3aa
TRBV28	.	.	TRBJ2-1	TGTGCCAGCAGCCGAAAATACTTATGGGAGCAGTTCTTC	CASSRKYLWEQFF
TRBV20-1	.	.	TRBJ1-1	TGCAGTGCCCCAGGCCCCGAGGGGAACACTGAAGCTTTCTTT	CSAPGPEGNTEAFF
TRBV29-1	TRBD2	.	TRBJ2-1	TGCAGCGTTCTAAGACTAGCCGTCTCATATGAGCAGTTCTTC	CSVLRLAVSYEQFF
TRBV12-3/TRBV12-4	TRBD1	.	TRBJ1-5	TGTGCCAGCAGTTTTCGAACAGGGGGACACCATCAGCCCCAGCATTTT	CASSFRTGGHHQPQHF
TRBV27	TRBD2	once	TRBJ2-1	TGTGCCAGCAGCCTCGGGACTAGCGGGAAAAGGAATGAGCAGTTCTTC	CASSLGTSGKRNEQFF
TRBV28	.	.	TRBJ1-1	TGTGCCAGCAGTTTATTGGCCAGGGAGGACACTGAAGCTTTCTTT	CASSLLAREDTEAFF
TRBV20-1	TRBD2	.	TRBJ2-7	TGCAGTGTAAGGTTGACTAGCCGAGGTAGTTCCTACGAGCAGTACTTC	CSVRLTSRGSSYEQYF
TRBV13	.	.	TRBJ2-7	TGTGCCAGCAGCTTAGCGGTCGGTCTAAACCACTACGAGCAGTACTTC	CASSLAVGLNHYEQYF
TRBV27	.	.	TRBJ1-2	TGTGCCAGCAGACAGGGTAACTATGGCTACACCTTC	CASRQGNYGYTF
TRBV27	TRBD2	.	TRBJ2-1	TGTGCCAGCAGTCCCCAGCGGGGGCCCTACAATGAGCAGTTCTTC	CASSPQRGPYNEQFF
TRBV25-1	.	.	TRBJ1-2	TGTGCCAGCAGTAGGGGCAGCGCGTTCTATGGCTACACCTTC	CASSRGSAFYGYTF
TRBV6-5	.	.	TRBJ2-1	TGTGCCAGCAAGCGTAGCGGCTACAATGAGCAGTTCTTC	CASKRSGYNEQFF
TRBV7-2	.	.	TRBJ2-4	TGTGCCAGCAGCTTAGGAGTGGTCTCCCAGCGCAAAAACATTCAGTACTTC	CASSLGVVSQRKNIQYF
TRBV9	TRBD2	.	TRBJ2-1	TGTGCCAGCAGCGGTAGCGGGGGCTCCTACAATGAGCAGTTCTTC	CASSGSGGSYNEQFF
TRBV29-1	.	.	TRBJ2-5	TGCAGCGTTGAAGGACACCAAGAGACCCAGTACTTC	CSVEGHQETQYF
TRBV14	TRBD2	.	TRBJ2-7	TGTGCCAGCAGCCAAGATCCGTGGGGAGGGACCTACGAGCAGTACTTC	CASSQDPWGGTYEQYF
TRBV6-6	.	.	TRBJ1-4	TGTGCCAGCTTAACAGGGCGGGAAAAACTGTTTTTT	CASLTGREKLFF
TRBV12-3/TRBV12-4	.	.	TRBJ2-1	TGTGCCAGCAGTTTCGACGTTCGGGGTGAGCAGTTCTTC	CASSFDVRGEQFF
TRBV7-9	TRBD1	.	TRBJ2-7	TGTGCCAGCAGCCCCCGGGACAGGAACTCCTACGAGCAGTACTTC	CASSPRDRNSYEQYF
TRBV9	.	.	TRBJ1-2	TGTGCCAGCGGCAAGCCTGGGTATGGCTACACCTTC	CASGKPGYGYTF
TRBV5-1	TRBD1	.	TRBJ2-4	TGCGCCAGCAGCCCCGGACAGGGCCAAAACATTCAGTACTTC	CASSPGQGQNIQYF
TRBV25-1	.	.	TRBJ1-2	TGTGCCAGCAGGGGAGGGCGGGATGGCTACACCTTC	CASRGGRDGYTF
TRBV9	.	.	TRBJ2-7	TGTGCCAGCAGCGTAGGCGTTAGACATTCCAGCTCCTACGAGCAGTACTTC	CASSVGVRHSSSYEQYF
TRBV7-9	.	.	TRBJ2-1	TGTGCCAGCAGCCTAGGGGGGCCGCCGCAGTTCTTC	CASSLGGPPQFF
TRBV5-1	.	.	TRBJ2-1	TGCGCCAGCAGCTTCGTAACGGGCATCAATGAGCAGTTCTTC	CASSFVTGINEQFF
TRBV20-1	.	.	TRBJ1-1	TGCAGTGCTCGTCAGCTTGGGGGGCCTGAAGCTTTCTTT	CSARQLGGPEAFF
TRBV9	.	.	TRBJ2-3	TGTGCCAGCAGCGTAGCGGGGGGCTTTGCAGATACGCAGTATTTT	CASSVAGGFADTQYF
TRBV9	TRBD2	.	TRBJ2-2	TGTGCCAGCAGCGTAGGACTAGCGGGGTCCGGGGAGCTGTTTTTT	CASSVGLAGSGELFF
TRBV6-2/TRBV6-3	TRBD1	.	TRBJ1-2	TGTGCCAGCATCGCCGGCCTCGGACAGGGACCCTATGGCTACACCTTC	CASIAGLGQGPYGYTF
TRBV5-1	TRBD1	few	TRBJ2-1	TGCGCCAGCAGCACAGGACAGGGCCCATACAATGAGCAGTTCTTC	CASSTGQGPYNEQFF
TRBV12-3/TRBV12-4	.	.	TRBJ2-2	TGTGCCAGCTGGGCCCTAGGGGCAAACACCGGGGAGCTGTTTTTT	CASWALGANTGELFF
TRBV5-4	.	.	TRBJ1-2	TGTGCCAGCAGGGGAGACCAGGGGTATGGCTACACCTTC	CASRGDQGYGYTF
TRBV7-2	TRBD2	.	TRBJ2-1	TGTGCCAGTGCTACTAGCGGGCCTAGCTCCTACAATGAGCAGTTCTTC	CASATSGPSSYNEQFF
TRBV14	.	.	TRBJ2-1	TGTGCCAGCAGCCAAGTTGACTGGGATGAGCAGTTCTTC	CASSQVDWDEQFF
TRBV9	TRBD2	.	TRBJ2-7	TGTGCCAGCAGCGTAGCGAGTAGCGGGGCCTCCTACGAGCAGTACTTC	CASSVASSGASYEQYF
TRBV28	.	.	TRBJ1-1	TGTGCTAGCAGTTCCCCGACAGGAGAAGCTTTCTTT	CASSSPTGEAFF
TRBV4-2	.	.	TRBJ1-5	TGTGCCAGCAGCCAAGGACCGGGCAATCAGCCCCAGCATTTT	CASSQGPGNQPQHF
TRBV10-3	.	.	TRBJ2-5	TGTGCCATCAGTGAGAGGACGCGGTTCGTCCAAGAGACCCAGTACTTC	CAISERTRFVQETQYF
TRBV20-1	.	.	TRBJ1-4	TGCAGTGCTAGAGATCCTTGGGGGTTAGGAAAACTGTTTTTT	CSARDPWGLGKLFF
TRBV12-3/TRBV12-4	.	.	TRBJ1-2	TGTGCCAGCAGTTTAGCCCCAACTCCACAGGACCTATATGGCTACACCTTC	CASSLAPTPQDLYGYTF
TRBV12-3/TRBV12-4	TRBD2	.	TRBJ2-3	TGTGCCAGCAGTTTGGTTCGCGGGAGGTCCCGTGGAGGCAGCACAGATACGCAGTATTTT	CASSLVRGRSRGGSTDTQYF
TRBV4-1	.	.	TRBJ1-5	TGCGCCAGCAGCCAAGGAGCGCCGCCGCCGGTCAGATGGGATCAGCCCCAGCATTTT	CASSQGAPPPVRWDQPQHF
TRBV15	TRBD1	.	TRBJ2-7	TGTGCCACCAGCAGAGGGACAGGGGGCTACGAGCAGTACTTC	CATSRGTGGYEQYF
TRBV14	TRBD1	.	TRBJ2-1	TGTGCCAGCAGCCAAGATAGGAGGACAGGGTGGTACAATGAGCAGTTCTTC	CASSQDRRTGWYNEQFF